These T cell receptor beta chains were read from a single sample in a study of blood T cell repertoires in COVID-19. Profiling relied on immunoSEQ multiplex PCR, and the TCRdb table lists in-frame clones only, not all of them. The sample carries approximately 240,000 clones, nearly 90% recorded once. The specimen was peripheral blood. These receptors originate from a woman in her 40s who had recovered from COVID-19. Each CDR3 is given with its conserved first and last residue. Fields, in order: CDR3 protein, V gene, D gene, clone size. The D gene is left open where the match is weak. The size field is filled for only some rows; it gives once, few, many or a size class.

cdr3_aa: CASSLDRAIPYEQYF; v_call: TRBV7-2; d_call: -; clone_size: -
cdr3_aa: CASSDSIQGKSTDTQYF; v_call: TRBV6-4; d_call: -; clone_size: -
cdr3_aa: CAWTSRGGAGYTF; v_call: TRBV30; d_call: -; clone_size: -
cdr3_aa: CASSQATYEQYF; v_call: TRBV3-1/TRBV3-2; d_call: -; clone_size: -
cdr3_aa: CSVDNGLSGNTIYF; v_call: TRBV29-1; d_call: -; clone_size: -
cdr3_aa: CASSQVVTESSGNTIYF; v_call: TRBV4-3; d_call: -; clone_size: -
cdr3_aa: CASKAEAAGNSPLHF; v_call: TRBV2; d_call: -; clone_size: few
cdr3_aa: CASSARLAGPTGELFF; v_call: TRBV19; d_call: TRBD2; clone_size: once
cdr3_aa: CASSIEVGSEGHEQYF; v_call: TRBV19; d_call: -; clone_size: -
cdr3_aa: CASSKGQGNEKLFF; v_call: TRBV5-1; d_call: TRBD1; clone_size: -
cdr3_aa: CASSPGQGMLETQYF; v_call: TRBV27; d_call: TRBD1; clone_size: once
cdr3_aa: CASSIGTGTPYEQYF; v_call: TRBV19; d_call: TRBD1; clone_size: -
cdr3_aa: CASSIGGSGSNYEQYF; v_call: TRBV19; d_call: TRBD2; clone_size: -
cdr3_aa: CATSRQGAYEQYF; v_call: TRBV24-1; d_call: TRBD1; clone_size: -
cdr3_aa: CASSLGQHQPQHF; v_call: TRBV27; d_call: -; clone_size: few
cdr3_aa: CASSLIPGQGNYGYTF; v_call: TRBV7-2; d_call: TRBD1; clone_size: -
cdr3_aa: CATSGDGLAELFF; v_call: TRBV27; d_call: -; clone_size: -
cdr3_aa: CASRSGSGSVYEQYF; v_call: TRBV19; d_call: TRBD2; clone_size: -
cdr3_aa: CASSYVGQAKNIQYF; v_call: TRBV6-2/TRBV6-3; d_call: -; clone_size: -
cdr3_aa: CAHWGGYSGNTIYF; v_call: TRBV10-3; d_call: -; clone_size: -
cdr3_aa: CASGRGGSDEQFF; v_call: TRBV12-5; d_call: -; clone_size: -
cdr3_aa: CASAIRSSALHF; v_call: TRBV7-9; d_call: -; clone_size: -
cdr3_aa: CSVEDPSSGIGYEQYF; v_call: TRBV29-1; d_call: TRBD2; clone_size: -
cdr3_aa: CASSPQGALGGYTF; v_call: TRBV11-3; d_call: TRBD1; clone_size: -
cdr3_aa: CASSQDGDEKLFF; v_call: TRBV19; d_call: -; clone_size: once
cdr3_aa: CASSLYFKLFF; v_call: TRBV12-3/TRBV12-4; d_call: -; clone_size: few
cdr3_aa: CASSHADRARTEAFF; v_call: TRBV3-1/TRBV3-2; d_call: TRBD1; clone_size: -
cdr3_aa: CASGYQRNEQFF; v_call: TRBV6-6; d_call: -; clone_size: -
cdr3_aa: CASSQEPLAGFEQYF; v_call: TRBV3-1/TRBV3-2; d_call: TRBD2; clone_size: -